This T cell receptor beta chain was identified in a study of shared clonotypes between healthy human individuals. Only in-frame clones appear in the TCRdb table, and some are missing; sequencing was by immunoSEQ multiplex PCR. This sample has around 1.5 million clones, with 95% to 99% found just once. Study donors comprised healthy, HIV-negative adults devoid of recent acute infection or vaccination. Subsets obtained from CD4+ cells comprised CD45RA+ naive and CD45RA-negative memory cells. The sequence came from a man aged 25 to 45 in good health. The sequenced sample was naive CD4+ T cells sorted from blood. Sample subset: CD45RA+ positively selected.

CDR3 DNA: TGTGCCAGCAGTGGGCCAGCGACGACCTACAATGAGCAGTTCTTC. Translated: CASSGPATTYNEQFF. The rearrangement uses TRBV25-1 and TRBJ2-1, with unresolved D. The V and J ends lost 4 bases and 2 bases respectively, with 12 bases between them. CDR1 and CDR2 from the germline V gene are MGHDK and SYGVNS. This CDR3 is 15 amino acids long.